The present entry profiles one T cell receptor (beta chain) with its context. What it binds is not known. This CDR3 comprises 15 residues. The V and J ends lost 5 bases and 1 base respectively, with 9 bases between them. Germline lookup yields CDR1 SGHNT and CDR2 YENEEA. The repertoire was sequenced with immunoSEQ multiplex PCR; TCRdb's copy has only in-frame clones and lacks some. The repertoire holds approximately 60,000 clones, with about 74% as singletons. This sample stems from a study of T cells in tumors after PD-1 blockade. Turning to the study itself: Either cemiplimab 350 mg every 2 weeks or pembrolizumab 200 mg every 3 weeks was given. Broader study findings: Some novel exhausted tumor clones appeared in pre-treatment blood, suggesting peripheral recruitment.

Template: tumor biopsy or peripheral blood genomic DNA, about 616-6,500 ng per sample. Material: PBMCs, obtained after anti-PD-1 treatment. This sequence was found in a human donor with basal cell carcinoma. The chain combines TRBV11-3 with TRBJ2-6; tentative D call: TRBD2 (6 bases). The CDR3 sequence is CASSLGGSGANVLTF. The CDR3 DNA is TGTGCCAGCAGCCTGGGGGGTTCTGGGGCCAACGTCCTGACTTTC.